This T cell receptor (beta chain) originates from a study of blood T cell repertoires in COVID-19 (dated by TCRdb to 2019 to 2021). Turning to the overall study: Samples covering the acute and convalescent phases of COVID-19 were provided by collaborators in the United States, Italy and Spain. The material from the prospective study consisted of cDNA or gDNA derived from T cells, B-cell-depleted T cells, or PBMCs. Deeply sampled blood TCRbeta repertoires from subjects exposed to, actively infected with, or recovered from COVID-19 were included in the dataset. The repertoires were released in a freely available public database intended as a resource for research on the immune response to SARS-CoV-2. The samples were drawn from the first 160 participants of the ongoing ImmuneRACE study and from more than 1,000 subjects provided by 6 global collaborators. The sample metadata nearly always contained a de-identified subject ID, COVID-19 status, age in years and sex. Where HLA class I and class II types were available, the types were taken from metadata supplied by the sample provider, not from assay-based typing.

For CDR1 and CDR2, the germline V gene lists SGHTA and FQGNSA. The CDR3, from cysteine to phenylalanine, totals 15 residues. The only DNA kept is the CDR3, 45 bases in frame from the first base. V loses 3 bases, J loses 3 bases, and the germline ends lie 15 bases apart. TCRbeta CDR3 regions were amplified from genomic DNA by means of the immunoSEQ Assay, a bias-controlled multiplex PCR. The published analysis was carried out like this. The number of nucleated cells in each sample was estimated from the amplification of reference gene primers within the assay. To quantify the absolute abundance of each unique TCRbeta CDR3 rearrangement, sequence reads were collapsed and filtered. For each sample, productive Simpson clonality was calculated as the square root of Simpson's diversity index over productive rearrangements. TCRdb re-hosts the immuneACCESS table, in-frame sequences only. Its copies lack some clones; in the studies checked, an unresolved V gene accounts for under half of them, and the cause for the rest is not known. D and trimming were read from the DNA, whereas the V and J calls and clone size are those reported in that table. The sample table contains under 350,000 clones; only one count was recorded for roughly nine tenths of them. The ten top clones hold around 2.7% of the sample.

This clone showed up just once. This receptor's antigen is unknown. No clone much larger than this one lies a single base away; base qualities are absent. In the prospective study, participants were about 18 to 95 years old, resided in approximately 22 geographic areas of the United States, and were enrolled through a virtual design. In the prospective study, participants were assigned to cohorts based on the clinical history participants reported in a screening survey and a study questionnaire. For ImmuneRACE Cohort 3, a participant was defined as recovered based on two consecutive negative NP/OP PCR tests, clearance by a healthcare professional, or resolution of symptoms. In the prospective study, whole blood, serum and a nasopharyngeal or oropharyngeal swab were collected from each participant by mobile phlebotomists. Participants in the prospective study had the option to provide additional blood draws and questionnaires over a 2-month period. Before DNA extraction, blood samples from the prospective study were shipped at room temperature or frozen.

On the study overall, not on this receptor specifically: Clinical and demographic metadata were provided uncurated, with the amount varying by source and participant.

The sequence links TRBV7-2 to TRBJ2-7; a tentative D call is TRBD2 (7 bases match). Specimen: PBMCs or T cells enriched from blood (not recorded which). The TCR sequence derives from a man between 60 and 70 years old who had recovered from COVID-19. The DNA reads TGTGCCAGCAGCTTCTCTCGGGGGGCTAACTACGAGCAGTACTTC. Its translation reads: CASSFSRGANYEQYF.